The 8 T cell receptor beta chains presented below share a single source sample, sequenced in a study of cytomegalovirus exposure and HLA in healthy donors. PCR involved 60 Vbeta and 13 Jbeta primers. Only in-frame clones appear in the TCRdb table, and some are missing; sequencing was by immunoSEQ multiplex PCR. Of 150,000 to 200,000 clones detected, under 85% appear once; the ten largest clones hold around 3%. Sequencing was carried out using PBMCs. Receptor source: a female donor in good health and CMV-seronegative.

The chain combines TRBV18 with TRBJ2-1; D is uncertain. Germline CDR1 is KGHSH and CDR2 is LQKENI. This CDR3 contains 15 residues. V was shortened by 4 bases and J by 7 bases, with 17 bases between the two germline ends. The CDR3 region has the DNA TGTGCCAGCTCACAGACTCGGGTCATTGGAAATGAGCAGTTCTTC. Its protein product is CASSQTRVIGNEQFF.

V usage is TRBV5-1 and J usage is TRBJ2-2; the D is unclear. Trimming stripped 1 base from V and 2 bases from J, with 9 bases between. Germline CDR1 reads SGHRS; CDR2 reads YFSETQ. The CDR3 is made up of 15 amino acids. As DNA, the CDR3 is TGCGCCAGCAGCTTGAGTGGAGCCAACACCGGGGAGCTGTTTTTT. Residues: CASSLSGANTGELFF.

This clone was detected once. Germline is not matched at one junction end, which may reflect a read error. The chain links TRBV2 to TRBJ2-7; D gene unclear. Germline lookup yields CDR1 SNHLY and CDR2 FYNNEI. The CDR3 is 11 amino acids. The CDR3 DNA follows: TGTGCCGGCAGTGTTAAGCGCGAGCAGTACTTC. Protein: CAGSVKREQYF.

The chain uses TRBV4-3 and TRBJ1-2; TRBD1 agrees at 8 bases. Germline loops: CDR1 LGHNA, CDR2 YSLEER. The V gene end was trimmed by 1 base and the J gene end by 4 bases; junction bases not matched to a gene: 2. The CDR3 covers 14 residues. CDR3 loop: CASSQAGTGYGYTF. CDR3 bases: TGCGCCAGCAGCCAAGCCGGGACAGGCTATGGCTACACCTTC.

The chain uses TRBV5-1 and TRBJ2-7; the match to TRBD2 covers 8 bases. CDR1 and CDR2 (germline): SGHRS, YFSETQ. With V trimmed by 4 bases and J by 1 base, 4 bases remained unmatched. This CDR3 contains 14 residues. CDR3 region: CASSVSGVSYEQYF. The CDR3 bases are TGCGCCAGCAGCGTTAGCGGGGTGTCCTACGAGCAGTACTTC.

CDR3 protein: CASSRVAGGYEQYF. Here the CDR3 DNA reads TGTGCCAGCAGTCGTGTAGCGGGGGGTTACGAGCAGTACTTC. The chain joins TRBV7-2 to TRBJ2-7, with 10 bases aligning to TRBD2. Germline assignment: CDR1 SGHTA and CDR2 FQGNSA. The CDR3 loop spans 14 amino acids. V was pared by 6 bases and J by 4 bases, with 6 bases of the junction left unmatched.

This chain links TRBV27 with TRBJ1-2; 9 bases fit TRBD1. This CDR3 comprises 15 residues. Germline trimming cut 2 bases from V and 5 bases from J; bases unmatched to any gene: 6. Germline values: CDR1 MNHEY, CDR2 SMNVEV (reference sequence). The DNA of the CDR3 is TGTGCCAGCAGTTTAGCCGGGACAGGGACGTATGGCTACACCTTC. Its protein is CASSLAGTGTYGYTF.

The chain joins TRBV7-3 to TRBJ2-7; 10 bases are a match to TRBD2. J gave up 4 bases and V 1 base, and 4 bases lay outside the gene matches. The CDR3 length is 15 residues. Germline V CDR1 and CDR2: SGHTA, FQGTGA. The CDR3 loop is CASSLMSSGSYEQYF. In DNA form, the CDR3 reads TGTGCCAGCAGCTTAATGTCTAGCGGGAGTTACGAGCAGTACTTC.